This TCR beta chain originates from a study of blood T cell repertoires in COVID-19. Study in general: Researchers got acute and convalescent COVID-19 samples from the United States, Italy and Spain. Sources were T cells, B-cell-depleted T cells, or PBMCs; the material itself was cDNA or gDNA.

Generated by immunoSEQ multiplex PCR, the TCRdb table keeps only in-frame clones and is missing some. Of 100,000 to 150,000 clones detected, about 92% appear once; the ten largest clones hold around 4.6%. Germline lookup yields CDR1 KGHDR and CDR2 SFDVKD. CDR3 size: 13 residues. The sequencing sample was made of peripheral blood. The V call is TRBV24-1, the J call TRBJ2-1, with 8 bases aligning to TRBD2. The receptor comes from a man aged 55 to 70 with COVID-19, enrolled during active disease. This chain's CDR3 is CATSGGGRDEQFF. For the CDR3, the DNA is TGTGCGACTTCCGGGGGGGGCAGGGATGAGCAGTTCTTC.